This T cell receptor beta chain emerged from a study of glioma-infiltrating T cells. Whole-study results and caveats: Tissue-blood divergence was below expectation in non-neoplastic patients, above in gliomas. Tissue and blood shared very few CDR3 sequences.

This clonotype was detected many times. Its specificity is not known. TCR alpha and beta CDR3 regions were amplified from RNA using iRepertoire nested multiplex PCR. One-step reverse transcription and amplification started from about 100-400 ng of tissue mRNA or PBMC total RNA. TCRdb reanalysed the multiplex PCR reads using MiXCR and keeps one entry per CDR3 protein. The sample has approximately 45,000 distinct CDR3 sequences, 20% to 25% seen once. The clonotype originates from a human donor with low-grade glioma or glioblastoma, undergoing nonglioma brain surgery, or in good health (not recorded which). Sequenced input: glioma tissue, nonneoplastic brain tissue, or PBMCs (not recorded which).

CDR3 sequence (DNA): TGTGCCAGCAGCTTGGGGACAGGGGTGAACACTGAAGCTTTCTTT. Amino acids: CASSLGTGVNTEAFF. This chain links TRBV5-4 with TRBJ1-1; 9 nucleotides align to TRBD1. Germline loops: CDR1 SGHNT, CDR2 YYREEE (reference sequence). CDR3 length: 15 residues. Trimming removed 0 bases from V and 0 bases from J; junction bases left unmatched: 0. The whole variable domain, filled in from reference TRBV5-4 and TRBJ1-1, reads ETGVTQSPTHLIKTRGQQVTLRCSSQSGHNTVSWYQQALGQGPQFIFQYYREEENGRGNFPPRFSGLQFPNYSSELNVNALELDDSALYLCASSLGTGVNTEAFFGQGTRLTVV.